This T cell receptor (beta chain) was sequenced in a study of T cells in Graves' hyperthyroidism and ophthalmopathy. This clonotype occurred many times. Antigen unknown. Trimming removed 10 bases at V and 4 bases at J, with 17 bases between. Germline V gene sequence: CDR1 SGHRS, CDR2 YFSETQ. The CDR3 totals 13 residues. The authors took PBMCs from about 9.5 ml fresh peripheral blood. Whole-study results and caveats: Expanded thyroid clonotypes (above 0.001) were mostly also found in blood.

It was RNA transcripts that yielded the amplified TCR beta CDR3 regions. The TCR CDR3 first-round RT-PCR relied on the HTBI primer set. TCRdb re-analysed the multiplex PCR reads in MiXCR, keeping a single row per CDR3 protein. The table lists around 360,000 distinct CDR3 sequences, roughly 15% of them singletons. This TCR derives from a woman aged 55 to 70 with Graves' ophthalmopathy. The J gene is TRBJ1-2, the V gene TRBV5-1, with D unresolved. The sample comprised blood. The DNA for the CDR3 is TGCGCCTCCGGTCGAGGGTCAATCTATGGCTACACCTTC. This encodes CASGRGSIYGYTF.